This T cell receptor beta chain was observed in a study of blood T cell repertoires in COVID-19. Germline V gene lookup returns CDR1 KGHSH and CDR2 LQKENI. CDR3 size: 13 residues. Deletions cut 3 bases from V and 7 bases from J, with 12 bases between. Assay used: immunoSEQ multiplex PCR; TCRdb lists only in-frame clones, some missing. The table includes approximately 170,000 clones, roughly 84% detected once. The V call is TRBV18, the J call TRBJ1-1; no firm D call. Sequenced material: peripheral blood. This receptor was taken from a man at least 80 years old with COVID-19, enrolled during active disease. This CDR3 reads CASSPDAGVEAFF. DNA of the CDR3: TGTGCCAGCTCACCGGACGCCGGGGTTGAAGCTTTCTTT.